This is a list of T cell receptor beta chains from one sample in a study of T cell repertoires in cytomegalovirus infection. Using its own MiXCR run on the reads, TCRdb lists one record per CDR3 protein. The table includes about 310,000 distinct CDR3 sequences, 9.6% detected once. Sequenced sample: PBMCs. The receptor set was obtained from a human donor in good health (CMV status not recorded). Some clones in this sample may be carry-over from other donors' samples. The CDR3 runs from the conserved cysteine through the conserved F or W. A D gene is named only where the DNA matches it firmly. The size field is filled for only some rows; it gives once, few, many or a size class.

>NA|TRBJ2-1|TRBV28|many
CASSSNRAWYNEQFF
TGTGCCAGCAGCTCGAACCGGGCCTGGTACAATGAGCAGTTCTTC
>NA|TRBJ1-2|TRBV7-3|many
CASSLGGPNYGYTF
TGTGCCAGCAGCTTAGGGGGACCGAACTATGGCTACACCTTC
>NA|TRBJ2-4|TRBV27|many
CASSRPRETKNIQYF
TGTGCCAGCAGCCGCCCTCGAGAGACCAAAAACATTCAGTACTTC
>NA|TRBJ2-2|TRBV28|many
CASSLSPPTRTNTGELFF
TGTGCCAGCAGTTTATCCCCACCGACCCGAACCAACACCGGGGAGCTGTTTTTT
>TRBD1|TRBJ2-2|TRBV2|NA
CASSRQGWNTGELFF
TGTGCCAGCAGCCGACAGGGATGGAACACCGGGGAGCTGTTTTTT
>NA|TRBJ1-6|TRBV6-6|many
CASSSRPVESLHF
TGTGCCAGCAGTTCCAGGCCTGTGGAATCCCTCCACTTT
>NA|TRBJ2-5|TRBV7-8|many
CASSPGRKETQYF
TGTGCCAGCAGCCCCGGACGGAAAGAGACCCAGTACTTC
>NA|TRBJ2-5|TRBV7-2|many
CASSVIKGWETQYF
TGTGCCAGCAGCGTGATAAAGGGGTGGGAGACCCAGTACTTC
>NA|TRBJ1-1|TRBV6-6|many
CASSSIAEAFF
TGTGCCAGCAGTTCCATCGCTGAAGCTTTCTTT
>NA|TRBJ2-3|TRBV6-2/TRBV6-3|NA
CASSEGAHTYTQYF
TGTGCCAGCAGTGAAGGGGCCCACACATATACGCAGTATTTT
>NA|TRBJ1-4|TRBV20-1|once
CSAKDWGASEKLFF
TGCAGTGCTAAAGACTGGGGGGCCAGCGAAAAACTGTTTTTT
>NA|TRBJ2-3|TRBV7-2|many
CASSPGLGSTDTQYF
TGTGCCAGCAGCCCCGGGCTAGGGAGCACAGATACGCAGTATTTT
>TRBD1|TRBJ2-7|TRBV19|many
CASSTGPGQATQRSSYEQYF
TGTGCCAGTAGCACGGGCCCGGGACAGGCGACTCAAAGGAGCTCCTACGAGCAGTACTTC
>NA|TRBJ2-5|TRBV20-1|few
CSARGENSGETQYF
TGCAGTGCTAGAGGGGAGAACAGTGGAGAGACCCAGTACTTC
>NA|TRBJ1-1|TRBV2|many
CASDRSNTEAFF
TGTGCCAGCGACAGATCGAACACTGAAGCTTTCTTT
>NA|TRBJ2-5|TRBV20-1|many
CSARNGETQYF
TGCAGTGCTAGGAACGGGGAGACCCAGTACTTC
>NA|TRBJ1-1|TRBV9|many
CASSATGRFQAFF
TGTGCCAGCAGCGCGACGGGCCGATTTCAAGCTTTCTTT
>NA|TRBJ1-5|TRBV12-5|NA
CASVLRKGICNQPQHF
TGTGCTAGTGTCCTGCGTAAGGGAATTTGCAATCAGCCCCAGCATTTT